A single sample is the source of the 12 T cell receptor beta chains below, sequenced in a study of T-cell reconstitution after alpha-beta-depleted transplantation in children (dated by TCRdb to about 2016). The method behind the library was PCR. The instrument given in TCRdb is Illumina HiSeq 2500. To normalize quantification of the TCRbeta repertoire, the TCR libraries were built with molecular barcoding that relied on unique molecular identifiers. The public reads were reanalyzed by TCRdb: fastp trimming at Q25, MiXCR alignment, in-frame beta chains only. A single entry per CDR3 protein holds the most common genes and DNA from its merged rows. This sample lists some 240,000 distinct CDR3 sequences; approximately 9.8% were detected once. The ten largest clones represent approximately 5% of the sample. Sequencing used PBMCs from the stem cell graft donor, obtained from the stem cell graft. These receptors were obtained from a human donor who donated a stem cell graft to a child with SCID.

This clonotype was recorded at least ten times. The CDR3 DNA is TGCGCCAGCAGCCAAGCTTGGAGCGATCCGATGGAAGCTTTCTTT. Translation gives CASSQAWSDPMEAFF. The V and J genes are TRBV4-3 and TRBJ1-1, with no clear D. There are 15 residues in the CDR3. Trimming removed 1 base at V and 8 bases at J, with 17 bases between. Germline CDR1 reads LGHNA; CDR2 reads YSLEER.

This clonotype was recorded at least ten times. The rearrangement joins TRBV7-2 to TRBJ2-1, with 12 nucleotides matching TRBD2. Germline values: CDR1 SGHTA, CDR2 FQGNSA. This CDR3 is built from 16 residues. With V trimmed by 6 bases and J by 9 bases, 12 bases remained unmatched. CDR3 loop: CASSSPSGGAWGEQFF. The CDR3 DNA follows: TGTGCCAGCAGTTCCCCTAGCGGGGGGGCCTGGGGTGAGCAGTTCTTC. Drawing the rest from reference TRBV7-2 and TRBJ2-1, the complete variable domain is GAGVSQSPSNKVTEKGKDVELRCDPISGHTALYWYRQSLGQGLEFLIYFQGNSAPDKSGLPSDRFSAERTGGSVSTLTIQRTQQEDSAVYLCASSSPSGGAWGEQFFGPGTRLTVL.

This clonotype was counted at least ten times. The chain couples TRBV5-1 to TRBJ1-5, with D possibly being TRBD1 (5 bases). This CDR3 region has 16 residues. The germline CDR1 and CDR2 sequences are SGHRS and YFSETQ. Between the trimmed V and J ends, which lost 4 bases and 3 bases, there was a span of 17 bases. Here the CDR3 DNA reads TGCGCCAGCAGCCAGGACGCGGCAGGGCCCAATCAGCCCCAGCATTTT. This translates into CASSQDAAGPNQPQHF.

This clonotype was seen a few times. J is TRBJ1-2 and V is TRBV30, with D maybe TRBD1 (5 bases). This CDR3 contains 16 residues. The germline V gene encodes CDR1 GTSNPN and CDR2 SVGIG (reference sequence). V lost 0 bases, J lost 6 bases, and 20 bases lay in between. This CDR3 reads CAWSVRNPGVDNGYTF. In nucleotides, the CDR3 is TGTGCCTGGAGTGTACGTAACCCAGGCGTGGACAATGGCTACACCTTC.

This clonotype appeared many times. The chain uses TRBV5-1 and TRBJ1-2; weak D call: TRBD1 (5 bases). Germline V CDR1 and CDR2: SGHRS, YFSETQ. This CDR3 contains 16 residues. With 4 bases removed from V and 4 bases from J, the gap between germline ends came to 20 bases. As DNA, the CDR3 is TGCGCCAGCAGCCTTGCGGCAGGGAACGCCTTCTATGGCTACACCTTC. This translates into CASSLAAGNAFYGYTF.

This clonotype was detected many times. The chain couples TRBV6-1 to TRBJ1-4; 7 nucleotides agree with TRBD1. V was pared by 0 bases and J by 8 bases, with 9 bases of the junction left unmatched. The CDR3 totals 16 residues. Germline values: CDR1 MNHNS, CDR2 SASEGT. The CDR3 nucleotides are TGTGCCAGCAGTGAAGCGGGTACAGGGGCCAGGGAAAAACTGTTTTTT. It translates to CASSEAGTGAREKLFF.

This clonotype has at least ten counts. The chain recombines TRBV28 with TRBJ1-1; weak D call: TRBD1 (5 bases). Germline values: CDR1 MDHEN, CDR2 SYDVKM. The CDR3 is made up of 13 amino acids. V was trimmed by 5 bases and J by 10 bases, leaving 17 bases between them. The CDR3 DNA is TGTGCCAGCAGTACCTCATTGGGGGTAGGAGCTTTCTTT. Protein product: CASSTSLGVGAFF.

The CDR3 region is CASSRLTRSYNEQFF. The CDR3 DNA reads as TGCGCCAGCAGCCGGCTCACTCGCTCCTACAATGAGCAGTTCTTC. The rearrangement uses TRBV5-1 and TRBJ2-1; D is undetermined. V shed 4 bases and J shed 0 bases, with 11 bases lying between them. This CDR3 has 15 residues. Germline V CDR1 and CDR2: SGHRS, YFSETQ.

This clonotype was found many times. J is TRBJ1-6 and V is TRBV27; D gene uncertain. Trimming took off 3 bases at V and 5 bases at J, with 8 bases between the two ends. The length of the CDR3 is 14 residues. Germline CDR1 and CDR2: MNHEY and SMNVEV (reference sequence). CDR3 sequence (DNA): TGTGCCAGCAGTTTTATCCAGCATAATTCACCCCTCCACTTT. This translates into CASSFIQHNSPLHF.

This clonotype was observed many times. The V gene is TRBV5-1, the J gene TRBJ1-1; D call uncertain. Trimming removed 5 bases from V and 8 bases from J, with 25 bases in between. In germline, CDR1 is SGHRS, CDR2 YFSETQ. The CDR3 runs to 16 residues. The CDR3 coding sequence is TGCGCCAGCAGTTTGCTGGGTTACCCTACCCGACAAGAAGCTTTCTTT. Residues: CASSLLGYPTRQEAFF.

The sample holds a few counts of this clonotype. DNA for the CDR3: TGTGCCACCAGTGACCCGACAGGGGGTAACACTGAAGCTTTCTTT. Translation: CATSDPTGGNTEAFF. The chain employs TRBV24-1 and TRBJ1-1, with 9 positions matching TRBD1. Germline loops: CDR1 KGHDR, CDR2 SFDVKD. The CDR3 is 15 amino acids. Trimming took 4 bases from V and 2 from J; bases not matched to a gene: 4.

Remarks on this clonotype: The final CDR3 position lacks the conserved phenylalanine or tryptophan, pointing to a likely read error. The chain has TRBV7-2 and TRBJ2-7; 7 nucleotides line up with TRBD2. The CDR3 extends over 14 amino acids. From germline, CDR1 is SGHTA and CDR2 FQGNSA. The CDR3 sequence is CAGSLTGGDCEQYI. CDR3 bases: TGTGCCGGCAGCTTAACTGGGGGGGATTGCGAGCAGTACATC.